This T cell receptor beta chain is from a study of T cells after yellow fever vaccination. Study details: Each low-cell-number fraction was prepared by means of SMART-Seq v4 Ultra Low Input. Study-wide results and caveats: Subsequent to the booster, the majority of primary-vaccination clones reappeared (less than 97% CD4, approximately 85% CD8). The appearance of a small share of clonotypes in both CD4 and CD8 compartments was observed.

This CDR3 contains 18 residues. With 5 bases removed from V and 8 bases from J, the gap between germline ends came to 28 bases. CDR1 is SNHLY, CDR2 FYNNEI, per germline. As concerns this clonotype: Its target is unknown.

Making TCR cDNA involved 5'RACE template switching, which added UMIs and a universal primer site. TCRdb processed the 5' RACE reads anew with MiXCR; each CDR3 protein has one entry. The sample has under 700,000 distinct CDR3 sequences; about a sixth are singletons. The gene calls are TRBV2 and TRBJ2-1; D may be TRBD1 (5 bases). The sample here was PBMCs, taken 4 to 5 days after the first yellow fever vaccination. This receptor was obtained from a man aged 18 to 35 who received the YFV17D yellow fever vaccine. CDR3 loop: CASSQREFSARVFYEQFF. DNA for the CDR3: TGTGCCAGCAGTCAACGAGAGTTCTCGGCCAGGGTTTTTTATGAGCAGTTCTTC.